The source of this T cell receptor (beta chain) is a study of blood T cells in healthy people across ages. Findings and caveats of the study: Across the age range, TCR beta diversity per million T cells fell in a roughly linear way.

This CDR3 spans 13 amino acids. The germline V and J ends were trimmed by 3 bases and 1 base, with 9 bases remaining between them. Germline CDR1 and CDR2: SQVTM and ANQGSEA. Peripheral blood samples of approximately 10 milliliters were drawn from each donor. Alongside a J-beta primer mix, a sample-barcoded 5' primer served in a second PCR lasting about 6 to 12 cycles. TCRdb ran MiXCR on the 5' RACE reads and lists one entry per CDR3 protein. The sample has about a million distinct CDR3 sequences, roughly 50% seen once. This clonotype was detected only a few times. Its cognate antigen is unknown. The genes are TRBV29-1 and TRBJ1-1; no reliable D call. This sequence originates from a man aged 30 to 39 in good health. Sequencing used blood. In DNA form, the CDR3 reads TGCAGCGTTGATCGGCAGGCGAACACTGAAGCTTTCTTT. Protein: CSVDRQANTEAFF.